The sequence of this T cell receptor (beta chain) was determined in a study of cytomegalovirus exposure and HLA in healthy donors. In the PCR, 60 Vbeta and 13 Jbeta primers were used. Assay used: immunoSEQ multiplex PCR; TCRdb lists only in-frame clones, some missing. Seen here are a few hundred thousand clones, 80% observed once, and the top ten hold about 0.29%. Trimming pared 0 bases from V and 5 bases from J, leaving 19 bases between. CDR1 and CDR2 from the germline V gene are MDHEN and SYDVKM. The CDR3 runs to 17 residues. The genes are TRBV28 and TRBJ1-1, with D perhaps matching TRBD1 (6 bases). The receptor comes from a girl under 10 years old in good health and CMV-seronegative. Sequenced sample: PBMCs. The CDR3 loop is CASSLWGQGFGDTEAFF. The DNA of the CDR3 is TGTGCCAGCAGTTTATGGGGTCAGGGGTTTGGGGATACTGAAGCTTTCTTT. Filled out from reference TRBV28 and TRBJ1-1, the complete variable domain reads DVKVTQSSRYLVKRTGEKVFLECVQDMDHENMFWYRQDPGLGLRLIYFSYDVKMKEKGDIPEGYSVSREKKERFSLILESASTNQTSMYLCASSLWGQGFGDTEAFFGQGTRLTVV.